Below are 8 T cell receptor beta chains sequenced from a single sample in a study of OX40 agonist ivuxolimab in advanced cancers. Libraries were prepared by immunoSEQ multiplex PCR; TCRdb keeps only in-frame clonotypes and omits some of them. Among 92,000 or so clones listed, around 90% were seen once. Sequenced here: CD4+ or CD8+ T cells sorted from blood, sampled in a trial of the OX40 agonist ivuxolimab. These receptors all come from an adult with an advanced solid tumor such as melanoma, head and neck, liver or kidney cancer.

The rearrangement joins TRBV19 to TRBJ2-4; 7 positions agree with TRBD2. Per germline, CDR1 LNHDA and CDR2 SQIVND (reference sequence). The CDR3 runs to 15 residues. V was clipped by 5 bases and J by 2 bases; unmatched bases: 6. The CDR3 DNA sequence: TGTGCCAGTAGTCCCGTGGGAGGGCCCAAAAACATTCAGTACTTC. Amino acids: CASSPVGGPKNIQYF.

The CDR3 nucleotides are TGTGCCAGCACCGACAGTTCCTACGAGCAGTACTTC. It translates to CASTDSSYEQYF. The chain links TRBV2 to TRBJ2-7; a weak D match, TRBD1 (5 bases). The CDR3 consists of 12 residues. V was pared by 7 bases and J by 1 base, with 8 bases between. Germline V gene data show CDR1 as SNHLY and CDR2 as FYNNEI.

V and J are TRBV7-9 and TRBJ2-5; D uncertain. The V end lost 6 bases, the J end lost 2 bases, and 13 bases lay between the germline ends. Looked up from germline, CDR1 is SEHNR and CDR2 is FQNEAQ (reference sequence). The CDR3 consists of 14 residues. CDR3 DNA: TGTGCCAGCAGTCCTCCGACTTTGCAAGAGACCCAGTACTTC. It codes for CASSPPTLQETQYF.

This chain joins TRBV20-1 and TRBJ1-1; D not certain. V dropped 5 bases and J dropped 3 bases, with 7 bases sitting between them. Germline CDR1 reads DFQATT; CDR2 reads SNEGSKA (reference sequence). The CDR3 is 11 residues long. CDR3 bases: TGCAGTGCTGGTGGCTACACTGAAGCTTTCTTT. Translating gives CSAGGYTEAFF.

This clone was seen only once. The chain couples TRBV5-4 to TRBJ1-1; TRBD1 is a possible D gene (5 bases). Per the germline V gene, CDR1 is SGHNT and CDR2 is YYREEE (reference sequence). Trimming cost V 4 bases and J 7 bases, with 20 bases left between them. This CDR3 has 15 amino acids. CDR3 sequence: CASSQDQGEGVEAFF. Here the CDR3 DNA reads TGTGCCAGCAGCCAAGATCAGGGCGAGGGAGTTGAAGCTTTCTTT.

The chain carries TRBV11-2 and TRBJ1-1; weak D call: TRBD1 (5 bases). The germline CDR1 and CDR2 sequences are SGHAT and FQNNGV. The CDR3 is made up of 13 amino acids. Deletions cut 1 base from V and 7 bases from J, with 10 bases between. The CDR3 is CASSLVAGIEAFF. The CDR3 DNA follows: TGTGCCAGCAGCTTAGTAGCAGGGATTGAAGCTTTCTTT.

The rearrangement links TRBV27 to TRBJ2-2; D remains unclear. The CDR3 spans 14 residues. Trimming left V 6 bases short and J 4 bases short, with 12 bases between. The germline V gene has CDR1 MNHEY and CDR2 SMNVEV (reference sequence). This chain's CDR3 is CASRVVTGTGELFF. The CDR3 nucleotides read TGTGCCAGCAGGGTGGTTACTGGCACCGGGGAGCTGTTTTTT.

The chain employs TRBV30 and TRBJ2-3; TRBD1 aligns across 9 bases. The J segment lost 4 bases and the V segment lost 2 bases, leaving 7 bases of the junction unmatched. Germline CDR1 reads GTSNPN; CDR2 reads SVGIG (reference sequence). The CDR3 sequence is 15 residues long. The CDR3 coding sequence is TGTGCCTGGAGTCCTGGAACAGGGGGCGCAGATACGCAGTATTTT. Translating gives CAWSPGTGGADTQYF.